This T cell receptor beta chain is drawn from a study of technical replicates of blood from a few donors. The CDR3 runs 16 residues. Germline V gene sequence: CDR1 MNHNS, CDR2 SASEGT. The junction had 9 bases not matched to a gene; V was cut back by 3 bases and J by 2 bases. This table comes from immunoSEQ multiplex PCR, and its TCRdb copy is limited to in-frame clones, with some not included. The table lists about 70,000 clones, roughly 97% of them singletons. The chain joins TRBV6-1 to TRBJ1-2; TRBD1 matches at 7 bases. The sample taken for sequencing was T cells isolated from PBMCs. The source is a human donor in good health. CDR3 DNA: TGTGCCAGCAGTGATTGGACAGGAACCCTCAACTATGGCTACACCTTC. It specifies CASSDWTGTLNYGYTF.